This T cell receptor (beta chain) originates from a study of CD8 T cells in ankylosing spondylitis. About this clonotype: The antigen remains undetermined.

Study-wide results and caveats: Significant enrichment of disease-linked clones was reportedly seen in matched ankylosing spondylitis synovial fluid.

Deletions cut 4 bases from V and 6 bases from J, with 10 bases between. The CDR3 contains 14 residues. With molecular barcodes, quantitative 5'-RACE was used to make the TCR beta libraries. Via MiXCR, TCRdb re-called the 5' RACE reads, giving one row per CDR3 protein. The sample contains roughly 230,000 distinct CDR3 sequences, 15% to 20% of which appear only once. The origin of this receptor is a male donor with ankylosing spondylitis or in good health (not recorded which). The chain employs TRBV12-3 or TRBV12-4 and TRBJ1-6; a possible D gene is TRBD1 (6 bases). Sequenced material: blood, either unsorted or a sorted T cell fraction (not recorded which). Here the CDR3 reads CASSSDRLNSPLHF. The CDR3 nucleotides are TGTGCCAGCAGTTCGGACAGACTTAATTCACCCCTCCACTTT.